This T cell receptor beta chain was captured in a study of read filtering for tumor transcriptome and immune sequencing. In the study overall: By R-ISS, stages I, II and III held about 8, 17 and 7 patients. Study-wide findings and caveats: Even smaller IR-seq throughput identified most shared clonotypes. Approximately 82% of IR-seq clonotypes had a single read, yet these held around 3.5% of reads.

From germline, CDR1 is DFQATT and CDR2 SNEGSKA (reference sequence). This CDR3 spans 13 amino acids. V was cut by 1 base and J by 5 bases, with 9 bases left in between. This clonotype came up many times. The target antigen is unknown. Bone marrow was sampled from every patient at the time of active disease. Molecular barcoded adaptors covering alpha/delta and beta/gamma chains were used on roughly 400 ng RNA. One entry per CDR3 protein, called by TCRdb with MiXCR from the reads. In the table there are about 23,000 distinct CDR3 sequences, around 15% of which are singletons. The clonotype comes from a donor at least 40 years old with multiple myeloma. This chain links TRBV20-1 with TRBJ2-1; the D is unclear. Sequencing was done on a sample of a population of CD138-negative cells sorted from bone marrow. The CDR3 sequence: CSARGQTDNEQFF. The CDR3 DNA is TGCAGTGCTAGAGGCCAAACCGACAATGAGCAGTTCTTC.